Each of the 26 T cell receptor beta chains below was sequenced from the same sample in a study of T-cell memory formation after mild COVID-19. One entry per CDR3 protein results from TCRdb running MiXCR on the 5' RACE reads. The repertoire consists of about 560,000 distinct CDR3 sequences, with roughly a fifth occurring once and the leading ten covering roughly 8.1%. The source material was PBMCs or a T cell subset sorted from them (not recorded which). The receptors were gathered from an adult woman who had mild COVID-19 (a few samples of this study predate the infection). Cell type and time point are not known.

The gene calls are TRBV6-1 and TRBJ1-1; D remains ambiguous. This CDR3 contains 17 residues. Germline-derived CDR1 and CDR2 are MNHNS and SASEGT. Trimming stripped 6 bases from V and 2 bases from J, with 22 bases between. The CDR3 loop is CASSDLPSYRINTEAFF. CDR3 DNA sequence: TGTGCCAGCAGCGACCTACCATCCTACCGGATTAACACTGAAGCTTTCTTT.

The CDR3 region is CASSPWGPTWGYTF. CDR3 DNA: TGTGCCAGCAGCCCCTGGGGGCCGACGTGGGGCTACACCTTC. This rearrangement joins TRBV7-8 to TRBJ1-2; tentative D call: TRBD1 (6 bases). The CDR3 covers 14 residues. The V gene lost 5 bases and the J gene lost 8 bases, with 18 bases spanning the gap. Germline CDR1 reads SGHVS; CDR2 reads FQNEAQ.

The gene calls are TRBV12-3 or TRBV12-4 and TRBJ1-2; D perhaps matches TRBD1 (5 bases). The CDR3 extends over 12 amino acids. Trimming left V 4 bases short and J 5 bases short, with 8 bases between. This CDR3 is CASSSGKYGYTF. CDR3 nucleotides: TGTGCCAGCAGTTCAGGGAAGTATGGCTACACCTTC.

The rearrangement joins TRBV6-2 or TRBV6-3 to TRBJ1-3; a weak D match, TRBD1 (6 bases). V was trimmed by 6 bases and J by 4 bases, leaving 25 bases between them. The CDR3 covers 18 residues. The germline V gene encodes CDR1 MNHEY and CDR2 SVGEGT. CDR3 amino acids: CASSHWMLQGRKGNTIYF. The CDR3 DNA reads TGTGCCAGCAGCCACTGGATGCTCCAGGGGCGCAAAGGAAACACCATATATTTT.

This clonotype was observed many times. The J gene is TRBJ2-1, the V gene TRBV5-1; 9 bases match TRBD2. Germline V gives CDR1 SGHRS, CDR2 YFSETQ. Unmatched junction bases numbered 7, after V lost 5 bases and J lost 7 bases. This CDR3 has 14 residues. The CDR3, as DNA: TGCGCCAGCAGTGCGGGACTAGCTTCTAATGAGCAGTTCTTC. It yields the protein CASSAGLASNEQFF.

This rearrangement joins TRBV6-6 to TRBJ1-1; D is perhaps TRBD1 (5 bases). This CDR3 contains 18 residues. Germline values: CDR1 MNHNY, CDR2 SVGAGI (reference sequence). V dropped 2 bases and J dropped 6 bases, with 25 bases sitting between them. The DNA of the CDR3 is TGTGCCAGCAGTTACCCCCGTGAGACCCAGGGTAGGGTGTCTGAAGCTTTCTTT. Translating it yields CASSYPRETQGRVSEAFF.

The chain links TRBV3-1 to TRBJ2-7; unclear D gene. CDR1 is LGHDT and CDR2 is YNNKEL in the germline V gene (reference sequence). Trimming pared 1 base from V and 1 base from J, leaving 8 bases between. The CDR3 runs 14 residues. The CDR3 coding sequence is TGTGCCAGCAGCCAAGGTAGCCGTTCCTACGAGCAGTACTTC. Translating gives CASSQGSRSYEQYF.

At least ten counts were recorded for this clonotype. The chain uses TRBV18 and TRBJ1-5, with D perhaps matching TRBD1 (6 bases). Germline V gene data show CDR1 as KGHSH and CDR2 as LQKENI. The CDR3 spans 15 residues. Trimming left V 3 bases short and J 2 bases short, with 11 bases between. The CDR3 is CASSPWGGRNQPQHF. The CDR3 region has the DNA TGTGCCAGCTCACCTTGGGGGGGCCGCAATCAGCCCCAGCATTTT.

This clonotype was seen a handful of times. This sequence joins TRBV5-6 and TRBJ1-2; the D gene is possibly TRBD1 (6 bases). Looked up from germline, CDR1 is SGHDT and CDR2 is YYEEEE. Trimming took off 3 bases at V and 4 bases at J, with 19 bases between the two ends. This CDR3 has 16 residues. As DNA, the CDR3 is TGTGCCAGCAGCTCGTCGCGGGACACCACCGGCTATGGCTACACCTTC. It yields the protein CASSSSRDTTGYGYTF.

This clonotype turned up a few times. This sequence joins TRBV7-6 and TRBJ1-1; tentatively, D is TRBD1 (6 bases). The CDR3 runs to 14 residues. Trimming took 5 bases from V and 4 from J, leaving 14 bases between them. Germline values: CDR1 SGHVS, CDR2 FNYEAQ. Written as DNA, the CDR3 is TGTGCCAGCAGCACTACAGGGTTCGGCACTGAAGCTTTCTTT. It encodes CASSTTGFGTEAFF.

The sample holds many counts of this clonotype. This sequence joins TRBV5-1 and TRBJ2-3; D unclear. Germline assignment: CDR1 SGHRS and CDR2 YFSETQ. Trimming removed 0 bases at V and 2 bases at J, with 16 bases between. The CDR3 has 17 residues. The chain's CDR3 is CASSLAFSGGSTDTQYF. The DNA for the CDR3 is TGCGCCAGCAGCTTGGCATTCTCTGGTGGATCCACAGATACGCAGTATTTT.

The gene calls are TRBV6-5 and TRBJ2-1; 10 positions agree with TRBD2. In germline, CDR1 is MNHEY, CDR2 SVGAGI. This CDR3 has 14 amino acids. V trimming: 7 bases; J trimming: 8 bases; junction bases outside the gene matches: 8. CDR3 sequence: CASMKRGGLDEQFF. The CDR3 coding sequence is TGTGCCAGCATGAAGCGGGGGGGCTTAGATGAGCAGTTCTTC.

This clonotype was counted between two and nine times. This CDR3 is CASRDGQGYTGELFF. The CDR3 region has the DNA TGCGCCAGCAGGGATGGACAGGGGTACACCGGGGAGCTGTTTTTT. V and J are TRBV5-1 and TRBJ2-2; 9 nucleotides align to TRBD1. The junction had 5 bases not matched to a gene; V was cut back by 5 bases and J by 3 bases. The CDR3 is 15 amino acids. Germline CDR1 is SGHRS and CDR2 is YFSETQ.

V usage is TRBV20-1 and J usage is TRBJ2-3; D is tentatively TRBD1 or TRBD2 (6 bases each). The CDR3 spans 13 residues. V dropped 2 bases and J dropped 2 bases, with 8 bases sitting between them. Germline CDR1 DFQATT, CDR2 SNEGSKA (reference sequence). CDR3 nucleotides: TGCAGTGCTAGACGGGGGCCCACAGATACGCAGTATTTT. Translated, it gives CSARRGPTDTQYF.

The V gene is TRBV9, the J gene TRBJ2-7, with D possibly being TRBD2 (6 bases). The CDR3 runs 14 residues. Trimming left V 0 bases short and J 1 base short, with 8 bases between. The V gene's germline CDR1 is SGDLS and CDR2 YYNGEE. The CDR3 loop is CASSVGGESYEQYF. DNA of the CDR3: TGTGCCAGCAGCGTAGGGGGGGAATCCTACGAGCAGTACTTC.

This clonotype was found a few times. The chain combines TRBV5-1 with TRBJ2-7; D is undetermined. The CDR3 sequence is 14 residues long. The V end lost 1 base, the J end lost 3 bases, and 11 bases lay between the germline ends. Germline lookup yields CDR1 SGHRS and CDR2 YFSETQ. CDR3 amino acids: CASSLFSGDYEQYF. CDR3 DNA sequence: TGCGCCAGCAGCTTGTTCTCAGGTGACTACGAGCAGTACTTC.

The CDR3 reads CASSAHGQAGNTIYF. CDR3 nucleotides: TGTGCCAGCAGCGCACATGGACAGGCTGGAAACACCATATATTTT. This chain joins TRBV4-2 and TRBJ1-3; 7 bases map to TRBD1. V gave up 5 bases and J gave up 2 bases; unmatched junction bases: 6. The CDR3 is 15 residues long. CDR1 is LGHNA, CDR2 YNFKEQ, per germline.

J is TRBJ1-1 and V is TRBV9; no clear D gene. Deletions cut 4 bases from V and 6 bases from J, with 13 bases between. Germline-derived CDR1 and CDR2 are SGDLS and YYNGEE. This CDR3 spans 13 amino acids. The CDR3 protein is CASSPAGGAEAFF. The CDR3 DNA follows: TGTGCCAGCAGCCCCGCAGGCGGGGCTGAAGCTTTCTTT.

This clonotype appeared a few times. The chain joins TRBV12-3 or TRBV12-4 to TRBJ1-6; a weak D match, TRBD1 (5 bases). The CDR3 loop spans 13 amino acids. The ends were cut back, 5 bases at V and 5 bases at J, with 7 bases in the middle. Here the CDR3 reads CASSARDNSPLHF. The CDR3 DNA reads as TGTGCCAGCAGTGCCAGGGATAATTCACCCCTCCACTTT.

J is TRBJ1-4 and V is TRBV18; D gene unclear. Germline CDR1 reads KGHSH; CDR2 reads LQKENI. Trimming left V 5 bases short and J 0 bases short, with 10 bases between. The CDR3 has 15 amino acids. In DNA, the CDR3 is TGTGCCAGCTCAGATACAGAAGCAACTAATGAAAAACTGTTTTTT. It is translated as CASSDTEATNEKLFF.

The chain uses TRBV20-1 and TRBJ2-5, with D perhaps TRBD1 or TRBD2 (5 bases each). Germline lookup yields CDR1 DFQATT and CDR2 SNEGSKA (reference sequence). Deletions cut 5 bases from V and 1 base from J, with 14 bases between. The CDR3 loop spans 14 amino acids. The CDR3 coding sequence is TGCAGTGCTGGGTACCTGGGGGTCCAAGAGACCCAGTACTTC. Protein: CSAGYLGVQETQYF.

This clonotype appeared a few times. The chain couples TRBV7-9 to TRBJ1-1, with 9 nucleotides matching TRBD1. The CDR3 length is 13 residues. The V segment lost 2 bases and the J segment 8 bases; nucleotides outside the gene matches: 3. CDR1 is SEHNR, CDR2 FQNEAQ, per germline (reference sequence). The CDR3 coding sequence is TGTGCCAGCAGCTTAAGGGACAGGGCAGAAGCTTTCTTT. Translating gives CASSLRDRAEAFF. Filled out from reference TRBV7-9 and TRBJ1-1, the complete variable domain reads DTGVSQNPRHKITKRGQNVTFRCDPISEHNRLYWYRQTLGQGPEFLTYFQNEAQLEKSRLLSDRFSAERPKGSFSTLEIQRTEQGDSAMYLCASSLRDRAEAFFGQGTRLTVV.

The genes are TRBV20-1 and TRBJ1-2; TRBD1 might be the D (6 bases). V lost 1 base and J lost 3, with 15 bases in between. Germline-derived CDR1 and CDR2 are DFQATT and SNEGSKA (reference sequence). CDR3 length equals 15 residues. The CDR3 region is CSARGDRGKYYGYTF. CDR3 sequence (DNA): TGCAGTGCTAGAGGGGATAGGGGGAAGTACTATGGCTACACCTTC.

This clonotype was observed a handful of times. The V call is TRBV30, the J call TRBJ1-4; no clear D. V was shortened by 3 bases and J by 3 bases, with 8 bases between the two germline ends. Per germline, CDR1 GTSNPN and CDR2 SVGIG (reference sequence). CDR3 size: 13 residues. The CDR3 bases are TGTGCCTGGAGGAACAGAGCTAATGAAAAACTGTTTTTT. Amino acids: CAWRNRANEKLFF.

As DNA, the CDR3 is TGCGCCAGCAGCTCGACTAGCGGGGTTAACAATGAGCAGTTCTTC. Encoded protein: CASSSTSGVNNEQFF. This chain connects TRBV5-1 to TRBJ2-1; 11 nucleotides agree with TRBD2. From germline, CDR1 is SGHRS and CDR2 YFSETQ. The CDR3 length is 15 residues. V shed 3 bases, J shed 5 bases, and the junction held 4 bases outside the gene matches.

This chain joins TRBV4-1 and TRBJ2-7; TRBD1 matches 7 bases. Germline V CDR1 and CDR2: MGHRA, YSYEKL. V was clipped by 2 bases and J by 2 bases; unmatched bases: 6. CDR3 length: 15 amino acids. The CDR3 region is CASSQHHDRAYEQYF. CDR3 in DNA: TGCGCCAGCAGCCAACATCACGACAGGGCCTACGAGCAGTACTTC.